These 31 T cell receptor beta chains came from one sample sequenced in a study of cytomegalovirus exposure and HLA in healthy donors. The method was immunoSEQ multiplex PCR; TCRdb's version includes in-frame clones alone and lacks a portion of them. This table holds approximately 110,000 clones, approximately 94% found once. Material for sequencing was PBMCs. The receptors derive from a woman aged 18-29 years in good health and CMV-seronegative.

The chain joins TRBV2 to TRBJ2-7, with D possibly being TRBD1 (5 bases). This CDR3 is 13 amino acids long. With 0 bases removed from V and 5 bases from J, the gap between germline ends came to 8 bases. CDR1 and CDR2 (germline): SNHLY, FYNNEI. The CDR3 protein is CASSEARDNEQYF. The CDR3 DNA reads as TGTGCCAGCAGTGAAGCCAGGGATAACGAGCAGTACTTC.

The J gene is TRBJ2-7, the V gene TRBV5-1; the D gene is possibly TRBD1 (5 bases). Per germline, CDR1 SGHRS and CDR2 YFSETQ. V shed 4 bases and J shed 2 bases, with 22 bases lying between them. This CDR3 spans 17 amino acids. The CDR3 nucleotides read TGCGCCAGCAGCCAGGGTTCCTGGTTGGGAAGAACCTACGAGCAGTACTTC. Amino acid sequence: CASSQGSWLGRTYEQYF. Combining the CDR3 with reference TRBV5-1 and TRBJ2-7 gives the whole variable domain KAGVTQTPRYLIKTRGQQVTLSCSPISGHRSVSWYQQTPGQGLQFLFEYFSETQRNKGNFPGRFSGRQFSNSRSEMNVSTLELGDSALYLCASSQGSWLGRTYEQYFGPGTRLTVT.

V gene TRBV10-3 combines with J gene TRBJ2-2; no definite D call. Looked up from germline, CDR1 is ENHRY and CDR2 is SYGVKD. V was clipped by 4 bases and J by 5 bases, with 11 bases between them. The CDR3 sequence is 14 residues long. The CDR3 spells CAISGTKETGELFF. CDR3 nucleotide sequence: TGTGCCATCAGTGGAACAAAAGAAACCGGGGAGCTGTTTTTT.

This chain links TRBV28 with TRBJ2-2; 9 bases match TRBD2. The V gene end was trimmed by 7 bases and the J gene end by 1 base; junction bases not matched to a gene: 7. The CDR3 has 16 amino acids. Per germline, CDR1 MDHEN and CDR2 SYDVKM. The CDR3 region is CASTVAGAENTGELFF. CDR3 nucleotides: TGTGCCAGCACCGTAGCGGGAGCCGAGAACACCGGGGAGCTGTTTTTT.

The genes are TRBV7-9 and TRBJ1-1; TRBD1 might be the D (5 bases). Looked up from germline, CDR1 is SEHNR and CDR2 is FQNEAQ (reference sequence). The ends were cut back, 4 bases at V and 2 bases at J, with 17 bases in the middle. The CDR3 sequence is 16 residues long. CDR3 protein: CASSSTSGARNTEAFF. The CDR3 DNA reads TGTGCCAGCAGCTCCACGAGTGGGGCCCGAAACACTGAAGCTTTCTTT.

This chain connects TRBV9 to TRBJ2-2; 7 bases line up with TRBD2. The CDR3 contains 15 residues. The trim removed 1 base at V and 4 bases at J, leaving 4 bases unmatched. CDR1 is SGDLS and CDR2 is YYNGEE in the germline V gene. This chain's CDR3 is CASSVYGGVTGELFF. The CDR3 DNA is TGTGCCAGCAGCGTATATGGGGGGGTCACCGGGGAGCTGTTTTTT.

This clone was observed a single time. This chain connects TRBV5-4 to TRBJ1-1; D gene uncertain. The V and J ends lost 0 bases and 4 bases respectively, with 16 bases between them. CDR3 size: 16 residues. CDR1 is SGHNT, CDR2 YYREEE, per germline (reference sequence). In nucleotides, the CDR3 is TGTGCCAGCAGCTTGGGGTGGGAGGGTTTAGGCACTGAAGCTTTCTTT. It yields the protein CASSLGWEGLGTEAFF.

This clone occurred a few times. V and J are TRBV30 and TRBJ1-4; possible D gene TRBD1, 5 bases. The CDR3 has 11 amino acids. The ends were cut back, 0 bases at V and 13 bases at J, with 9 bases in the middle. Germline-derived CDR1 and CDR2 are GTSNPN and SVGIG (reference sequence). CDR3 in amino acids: CAWSVKGLLFF. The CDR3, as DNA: TGTGCCTGGAGTGTGAAGGGGCTACTGTTTTTT.

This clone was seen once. This CDR3 reads CASSPGLAGYEQYF. In DNA, the CDR3 is TGTGCCAGCAGCCCCGGACTAGCGGGCTACGAGCAGTACTTC. This chain connects TRBV5-4 to TRBJ2-7; 11 bases map to TRBD2. V gave up 4 bases and J gave up 3 bases; unmatched junction bases: 3. This CDR3 contains 14 residues. CDR1 is SGHNT and CDR2 is YYREEE in the germline V gene (reference sequence).

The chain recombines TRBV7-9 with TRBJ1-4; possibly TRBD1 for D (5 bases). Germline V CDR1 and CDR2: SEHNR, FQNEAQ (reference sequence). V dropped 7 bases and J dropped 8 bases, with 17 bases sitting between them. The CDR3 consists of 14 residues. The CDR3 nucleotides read TGTGCCAGCAACATCGCTCAGGGAGGAGAAAAACTGTTTTTT. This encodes CASNIAQGGEKLFF.

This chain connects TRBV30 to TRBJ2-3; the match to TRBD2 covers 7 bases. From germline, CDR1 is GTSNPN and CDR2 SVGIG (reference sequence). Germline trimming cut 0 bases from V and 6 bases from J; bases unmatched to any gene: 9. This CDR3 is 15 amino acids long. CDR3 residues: CAWSVNGGMWDTQYF. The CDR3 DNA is TGTGCCTGGAGTGTAAACGGGGGGATGTGGGATACGCAGTATTTT.

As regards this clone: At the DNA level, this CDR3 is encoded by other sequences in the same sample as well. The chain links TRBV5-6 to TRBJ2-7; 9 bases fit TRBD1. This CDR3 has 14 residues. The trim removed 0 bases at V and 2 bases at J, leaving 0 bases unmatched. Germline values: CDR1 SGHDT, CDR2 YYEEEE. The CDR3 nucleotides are TGTGCCAGCAGCTTGGGACAGGGGGCCTACGAGCAGTACTTC. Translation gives CASSLGQGAYEQYF. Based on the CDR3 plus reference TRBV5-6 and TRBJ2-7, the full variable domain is DAGVTQSPTHLIKTRGQQVTLRCSPKSGHDTVSWYQQALGQGPQFIFQYYEEEERQRGNFPDRFSGHQFPNYSSELNVNALLLGDSALYLCASSLGQGAYEQYFGPGTRLTVT.

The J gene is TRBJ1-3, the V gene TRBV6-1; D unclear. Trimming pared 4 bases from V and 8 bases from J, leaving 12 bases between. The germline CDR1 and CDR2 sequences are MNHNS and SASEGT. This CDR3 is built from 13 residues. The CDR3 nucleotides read TGTGCCAGCAGTGTAGGAGGGAGGGACACCATATATTTT. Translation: CASSVGGRDTIYF.

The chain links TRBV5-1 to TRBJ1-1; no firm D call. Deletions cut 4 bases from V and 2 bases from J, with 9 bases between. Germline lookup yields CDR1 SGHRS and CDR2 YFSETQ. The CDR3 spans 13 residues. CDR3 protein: CASSEGRNTEAFF. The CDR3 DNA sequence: TGCGCCAGCAGCGAGGGTCGAAACACTGAAGCTTTCTTT.

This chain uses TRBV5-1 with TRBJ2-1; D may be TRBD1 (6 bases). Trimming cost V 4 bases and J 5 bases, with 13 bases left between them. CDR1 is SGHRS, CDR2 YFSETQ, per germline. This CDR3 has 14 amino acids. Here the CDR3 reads CASSIEDRDNEQFF. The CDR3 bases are TGCGCCAGCAGCATAGAGGACAGAGACAATGAGCAGTTCTTC.

CDR3 loop: CASSLAQGPGELFF. DNA of the CDR3: TGTGCCAGCAGCTTGGCACAGGGACCCGGGGAGCTGTTTTTT. The chain joins TRBV5-4 to TRBJ2-2; the D gene is possibly TRBD1 (6 bases). V was shortened by 0 bases and J by 6 bases, with 9 bases between the two germline ends. Germline CDR1 SGHNT, CDR2 YYREEE (reference sequence). The CDR3 is 14 residues long.

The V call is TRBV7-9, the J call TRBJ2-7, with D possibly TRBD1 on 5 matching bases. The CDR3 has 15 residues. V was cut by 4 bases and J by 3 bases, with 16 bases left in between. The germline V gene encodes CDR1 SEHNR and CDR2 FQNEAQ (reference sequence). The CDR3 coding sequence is TGTGCCAGCAGCTCGTTCGACAGAAATTTCTACGAGCAGTACTTC. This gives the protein CASSSFDRNFYEQYF.

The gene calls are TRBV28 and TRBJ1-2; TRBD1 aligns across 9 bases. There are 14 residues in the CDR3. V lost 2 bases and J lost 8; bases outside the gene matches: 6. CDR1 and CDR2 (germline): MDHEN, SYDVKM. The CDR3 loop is CASSLEDRGGGYTF. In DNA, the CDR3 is TGTGCCAGCAGTTTAGAGGACAGGGGAGGAGGCTACACCTTC.

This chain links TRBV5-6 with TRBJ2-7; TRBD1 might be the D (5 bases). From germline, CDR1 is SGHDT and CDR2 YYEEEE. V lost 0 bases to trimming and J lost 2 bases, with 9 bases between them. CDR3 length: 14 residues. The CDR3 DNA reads TGTGCCAGCAGCTTGGGACAGAATCCCTACGAGCAGTACTTC. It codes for CASSLGQNPYEQYF. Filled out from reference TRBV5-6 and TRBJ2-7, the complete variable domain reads DAGVTQSPTHLIKTRGQQVTLRCSPKSGHDTVSWYQQALGQGPQFIFQYYEEEERQRGNFPDRFSGHQFPNYSSELNVNALLLGDSALYLCASSLGQNPYEQYFGPGTRLTVT.

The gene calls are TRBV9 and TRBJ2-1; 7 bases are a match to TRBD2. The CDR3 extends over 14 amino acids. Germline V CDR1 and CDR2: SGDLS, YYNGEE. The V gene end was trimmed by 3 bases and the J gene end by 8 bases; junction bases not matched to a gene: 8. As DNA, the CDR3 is TGTGCCAGCAGCGCCCGGGGGGTAATCGATGAGCAGTTCTTC. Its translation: CASSARGVIDEQFF.

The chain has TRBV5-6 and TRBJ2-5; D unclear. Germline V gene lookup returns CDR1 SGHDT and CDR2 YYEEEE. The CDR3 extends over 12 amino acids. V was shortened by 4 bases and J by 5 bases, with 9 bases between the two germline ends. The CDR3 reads CASSVQAETQYF. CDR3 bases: TGTGCCAGCAGCGTGCAGGCGGAGACCCAGTACTTC. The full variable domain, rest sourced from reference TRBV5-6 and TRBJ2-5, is DAGVTQSPTHLIKTRGQQVTLRCSPKSGHDTVSWYQQALGQGPQFIFQYYEEEERQRGNFPDRFSGHQFPNYSSELNVNALLLGDSALYLCASSVQAETQYFGPGTRLLVL.

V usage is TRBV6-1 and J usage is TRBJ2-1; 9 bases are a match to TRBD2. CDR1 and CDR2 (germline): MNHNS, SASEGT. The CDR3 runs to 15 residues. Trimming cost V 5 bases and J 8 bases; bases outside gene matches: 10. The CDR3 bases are TGTGCCAGCAGTAATATAGCGGGGGCTGGTGATGAGCAGTTCTTC. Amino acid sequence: CASSNIAGAGDEQFF.

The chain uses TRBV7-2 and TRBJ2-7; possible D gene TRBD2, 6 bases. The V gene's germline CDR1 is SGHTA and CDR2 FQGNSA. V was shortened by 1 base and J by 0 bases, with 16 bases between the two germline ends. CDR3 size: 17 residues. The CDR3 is CASSLVGGGKHSYEQYF. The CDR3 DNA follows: TGTGCCAGCAGCTTAGTTGGTGGGGGGAAACACTCCTACGAGCAGTACTTC.

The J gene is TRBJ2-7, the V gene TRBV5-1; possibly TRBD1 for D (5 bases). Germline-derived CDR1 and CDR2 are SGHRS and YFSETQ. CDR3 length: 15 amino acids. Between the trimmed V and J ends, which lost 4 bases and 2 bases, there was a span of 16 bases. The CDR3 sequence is CASSHRQINPYEQYF. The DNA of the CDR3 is TGCGCCAGCAGCCACCGACAGATTAACCCCTACGAGCAGTACTTC.

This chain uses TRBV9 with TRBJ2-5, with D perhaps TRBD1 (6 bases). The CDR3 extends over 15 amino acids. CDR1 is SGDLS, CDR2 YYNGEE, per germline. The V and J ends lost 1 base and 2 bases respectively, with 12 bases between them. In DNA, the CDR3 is TGTGCCAGCAGCGTAATGGGGGCCGAGCAAGAGACCCAGTACTTC. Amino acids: CASSVMGAEQETQYF.

This CDR3 reads CASSLETDSYNEQFF. CDR3 nucleotides: TGCGCCAGCAGCTTGGAAACGGACAGCTACAATGAGCAGTTCTTC. This chain links TRBV5-1 with TRBJ2-1; tentatively, D is TRBD1 (6 bases). CDR1 is SGHRS and CDR2 is YFSETQ in the germline V gene. V lost 0 bases and J lost 3, with 10 bases in between. This CDR3 is 15 amino acids long.

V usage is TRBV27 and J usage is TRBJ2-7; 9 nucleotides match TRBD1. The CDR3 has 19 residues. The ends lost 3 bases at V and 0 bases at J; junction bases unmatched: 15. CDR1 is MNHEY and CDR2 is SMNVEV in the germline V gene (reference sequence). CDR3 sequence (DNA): TGTGCCAGCAGTTTCCCCCGGGACAGGGACCCAATTAGCTCCTACGAGCAGTACTTC. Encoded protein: CASSFPRDRDPISSYEQYF.

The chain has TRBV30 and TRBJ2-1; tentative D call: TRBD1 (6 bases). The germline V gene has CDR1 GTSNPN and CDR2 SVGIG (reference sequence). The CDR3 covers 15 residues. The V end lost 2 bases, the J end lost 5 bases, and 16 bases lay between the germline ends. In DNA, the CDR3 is TGTGCCTGGAGTCTTGGGACACCGGGCGACAATGAGCAGTTCTTC. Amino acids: CAWSLGTPGDNEQFF.

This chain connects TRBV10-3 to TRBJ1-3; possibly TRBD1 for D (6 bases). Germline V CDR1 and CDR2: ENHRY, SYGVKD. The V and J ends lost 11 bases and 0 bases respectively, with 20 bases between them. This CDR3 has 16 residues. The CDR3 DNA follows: TGTGCCTCGTTTGATCCGACAGGCCCCTCTGGAAACACCATATATTTT. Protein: CASFDPTGPSGNTIYF.

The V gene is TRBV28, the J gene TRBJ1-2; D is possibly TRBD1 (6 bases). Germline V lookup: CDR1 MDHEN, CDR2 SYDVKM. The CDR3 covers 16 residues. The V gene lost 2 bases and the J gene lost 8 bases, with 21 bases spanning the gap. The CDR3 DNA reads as TGTGCCAGCAGTTTAGGTGAACAGGGCCTCCCAGACGGCTACACCTTC. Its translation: CASSLGEQGLPDGYTF.

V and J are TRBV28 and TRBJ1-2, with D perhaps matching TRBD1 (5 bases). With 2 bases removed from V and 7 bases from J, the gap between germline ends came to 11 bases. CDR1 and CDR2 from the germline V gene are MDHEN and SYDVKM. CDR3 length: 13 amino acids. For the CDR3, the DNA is TGTGCCAGCAGTTTACCCAGGGTATCTGGCTACACCTTC. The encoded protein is CASSLPRVSGYTF.